The clone carrying this T cell receptor beta chain was seen repeatedly, ten times or more. What it recognizes is unknown. CDR3 length: 12 amino acids. Germline-derived CDR1 and CDR2 are ENHRY and SYGVKD. Deletions cut 11 bases from V and 0 bases from J, with 9 bases between. These data originate in a study of identical twins. The study, taken as a whole, reports: Rather than following the same donors, the conclusions depended on cross-sectional statistical analysis. Invariant MAIT and iNKT cells are populations that could partly confound zero-insertion analyses. Reduced insertions were recorded for abundant cord blood beta clonotypes, with no such pattern in memory repertoires.

TCRdb reprocessed the 5' RACE reads with MiXCR, giving one entry per CDR3 protein. The table shows about 810,000 distinct CDR3 sequences, with more than 9% occurring only once. These data are also associated with another study on yellow fever vaccine responses in identical twins.

The specimen sequenced was PBMCs. The sequence came from a woman under 30 in good health. The chain links TRBV10-3 to TRBJ2-3; D possibly uses TRBD1 or TRBD2 (5 bases each). The CDR3 here is CALGRSTDTQYF. CDR3 sequence (DNA): TGTGCCCTGGGACGTAGCACAGATACGCAGTATTTT.